Listed here are 6 T cell receptor beta chains from one sample, sequenced in a study of T cell changes during pregnancy in multiple sclerosis. TCRdb's table, derived via immunoSEQ multiplex PCR, lists solely in-frame clones and lacks some. Of about 49,000 clones listed, nearly 90% are singletons. The sequences come from peripheral blood, collected after pregnancy. The receptors here all came from a female donor in good health, enrolled as a control in a pregnancy study.

V is TRBV5-4 and J is TRBJ2-5, with D possibly matching TRBD1 (6 bases). Trimming took 4 bases from V and 2 from J, leaving 12 bases between them. Per the germline V gene, CDR1 is SGHNT and CDR2 is YYREEE (reference sequence). This CDR3 is 14 amino acids long. The CDR3 DNA is TGTGCCAGCAGCCTCGGGACAACTCAAGAGACCCAGTACTTC. Translated: CASSLGTTQETQYF. Full variable domain (outside the CDR3, taken from reference TRBV5-4 and TRBJ2-5): ETGVTQSPTHLIKTRGQQVTLRCSSQSGHNTVSWYQQALGQGPQFIFQYYREEENGRGNFPPRFSGLQFPNYSSELNVNALELDDSALYLCASSLGTTQETQYFGPGTRLLVL.

This chain joins TRBV6-6 and TRBJ2-7, with TRBD2 identical over 12 bases. Germline CDR1 MNHNY, CDR2 SVGAGI (reference sequence). The CDR3 loop spans 15 amino acids. After removal of 4 bases from V and 5 bases from J, the junction contained 6 bases not matched to a gene. CDR3 sequence (DNA): TGTGCCAGCAGTTTTCTAGCGGGAGGGGTTGACGAGCAGTACTTC. This gives the protein CASSFLAGGVDEQYF.

V gene TRBV4-1 combines with J gene TRBJ2-2; D is perhaps TRBD2 (6 bases). The CDR3 has 16 residues. The V end lost 4 bases, the J end lost 0 bases, and 12 bases lay between the germline ends. Germline-derived CDR1 and CDR2 are MGHRA and YSYEKL. CDR3 sequence (DNA): TGCGCCAGCAGCCTGCTGGGACTTTCGAACACCGGGGAGCTGTTTTTT. This sequence encodes CASSLLGLSNTGELFF.

This rearrangement joins TRBV6-1 to TRBJ1-2; D gene unclear. Germline V gene data show CDR1 as MNHNS and CDR2 as SASEGT. V lost 6 bases and J lost 7, with 12 bases in between. The length of the CDR3 is 12 residues. CDR3 sequence (DNA): TGTGCCAGCAGAGACATCGGAAGTGGCTACACCTTC. This translates into CASRDIGSGYTF.

The rearrangement joins TRBV9 to TRBJ2-3; 10 bases are shared with TRBD1. This CDR3 spans 18 amino acids. V was clipped by 2 bases and J by 0 bases; unmatched bases: 9. In germline, CDR1 is SGDLS, CDR2 YYNGEE. This chain's CDR3 is CASSVGTGESSSTDTQYF. For the CDR3, the DNA is TGTGCCAGCAGCGTTGGGACAGGGGAGAGTTCTAGCACAGATACGCAGTATTTT.

The V gene is TRBV15, the J gene TRBJ2-1, with a tentative D call TRBD2 (5 bases). Looked up from germline, CDR1 is LNHNV and CDR2 is YYDKDF (reference sequence). The length of the CDR3 is 16 residues. Trimming took off 5 bases at V and 7 bases at J, with 21 bases between the two ends. CDR3: CATSPSLGSGWNEQFF. DNA of the CDR3: TGTGCCACCAGCCCCTCTCTGGGCTCGGGGTGGAATGAGCAGTTCTTC.